A single sample gave rise to the 18 T cell receptor beta chains below, sequenced in a study of shared clonotypes between healthy human individuals. CD45RO-negative CD8 cells positively selected for CCR7 made up the naive population, which excluded terminally differentiated effector memory CD45RA+ cells. Using immunoSEQ multiplex PCR, the repertoire was profiled, and TCRdb retains in-frame clones only, with some absent. This sample has around 2,000,000 clones; roughly 95% occur once, and the top ten carry around 1.1%. Material: naive CD8+ T cells sorted from blood. The receptors stem from a man aged 18 to 29 in good health.

The chain has TRBV30 and TRBJ1-4; D gene ambiguous. The germline V gene has CDR1 GTSNPN and CDR2 SVGIG (reference sequence). CDR3 size: 16 residues. The germline V and J ends were trimmed by 0 bases and 5 bases, with 16 bases remaining between them. The CDR3 region is CAWSVKGLQANEKLFF. The CDR3 bases are TGTGCCTGGAGTGTAAAGGGATTGCAGGCCAATGAAAAACTGTTTTTT.

The chain is built from TRBV4-1 and TRBJ2-1; 9 bases map to TRBD2. The V gene's germline CDR1 is MGHRA and CDR2 YSYEKL. There are 16 residues in the CDR3. V gave up 0 bases and J gave up 9 bases; unmatched junction bases: 9. The CDR3 is CASSQDVETSGLEQFF. Written as DNA, the CDR3 is TGCGCCAGCAGCCAAGATGTGGAGACTAGCGGTCTTGAGCAGTTCTTC.

The sample holds a few counts of this clone. The chain joins TRBV27 to TRBJ1-1, with 10 bases identical to TRBD1. Trimming cost V 0 bases and J 5 bases; bases outside gene matches: 3. CDR1 and CDR2 from the germline V gene are MNHEY and SMNVEV (reference sequence). The CDR3 has 15 amino acids. CDR3 nucleotides: TGTGCCAGCAGTTTATCCGGGGACAGGGGAACTGAAGCTTTCTTT. It is translated as CASSLSGDRGTEAFF.

This rearrangement joins TRBV6-1 to TRBJ2-2; perhaps D is TRBD1 or TRBD2 (6 bases each). CDR3 length: 15 amino acids. The ends were cut back, 3 bases at V and 6 bases at J, with 14 bases in the middle. Germline V gene lookup returns CDR1 MNHNS and CDR2 SASEGT. The CDR3 DNA follows: TGTGCCAGCAGTGAGTTGGGGGGCCCTGCCGGGGAGCTGTTTTTT. Its protein product is CASSELGGPAGELFF.

V usage is TRBV2 and J usage is TRBJ2-7; D not certain. The germline V gene has CDR1 SNHLY and CDR2 FYNNEI. The ends were cut back, 7 bases at V and 4 bases at J, with 5 bases in the middle. The length of the CDR3 is 10 residues. In DNA form, the CDR3 reads TGTGCCAGCATCCGGTACGAGCAGTACTTC. As protein: CASIRYEQYF.

V is TRBV5-1 and J is TRBJ2-7, with unresolved D. V was cut by 1 base and J by 5 bases, with 10 bases left in between. This CDR3 has 13 residues. CDR1 is SGHRS and CDR2 is YFSETQ in the germline V gene. CDR3 in DNA: TGCGCCAGCAGCTTGCGTTTCGTCAACGAGCAGTACTTC. Translated: CASSLRFVNEQYF.

The chain links TRBV7-9 to TRBJ1-1; D is unresolved. The germline V gene encodes CDR1 SEHNR and CDR2 FQNEAQ (reference sequence). The germline V and J ends were trimmed by 6 bases and 4 bases, with 15 bases remaining between them. This CDR3 comprises 14 residues. As DNA, the CDR3 is TGTGCCAGCAGTACGACATCCGGACCCACTGAAGCTTTCTTT. Its protein is CASSTTSGPTEAFF.

The gene calls are TRBV30 and TRBJ2-2; D may match TRBD1 or TRBD2 (5 bases each). Germline CDR1 reads GTSNPN; CDR2 reads SVGIG (reference sequence). This CDR3 has 15 amino acids. Trimming left V 0 bases short and J 3 bases short, with 11 bases between. The CDR3 nucleotides are TGTGCCTGGAGTGTGGGGACCCTCGACACCGGGGAGCTGTTTTTT. It specifies CAWSVGTLDTGELFF.

The rearrangement links TRBV6-6 to TRBJ1-2; D ambiguous. The V end lost 6 bases, the J end lost 2 bases, and 10 bases lay between the germline ends. The CDR3 has 13 residues. Germline V lookup: CDR1 MNHNY, CDR2 SVGAGI (reference sequence). The CDR3 sequence is CASRDLINYGYTF. CDR3 coding DNA: TGTGCCAGCAGGGACTTGATAAACTATGGCTACACCTTC.

This rearrangement joins TRBV4-1 to TRBJ2-2, with D possibly being TRBD1 or TRBD2 (5 bases each). Trimming cost V 5 bases and J 2 bases, with 18 bases left between them. Germline loops: CDR1 MGHRA, CDR2 YSYEKL. The CDR3 runs to 17 residues. The CDR3 nucleotides read TGCGCCAGCAGCAACGAAATGGGACGGATTAACACCGGGGAGCTGTTTTTT. Translating it yields CASSNEMGRINTGELFF.

The genes are TRBV7-2 and TRBJ1-3; TRBD1 might be the D (6 bases). Germline CDR1 and CDR2: SGHTA and FQGNSA. Trimming took off 0 bases at V and 0 bases at J, with 6 bases between the two ends. CDR3 length: 15 residues. The DNA of the CDR3 is TGTGCCAGCAGCTTAGCCAGGGGCTCTGGAAACACCATATATTTT. It translates to CASSLARGSGNTIYF.

V is TRBV25-1 and J is TRBJ2-7; the match to TRBD2 covers 7 bases. With V trimmed by 4 bases and J by 0 bases, 9 bases remained unmatched. CDR3 length: 16 amino acids. Germline-derived CDR1 and CDR2 are MGHDK and SYGVNS. DNA for the CDR3: TGTGCCAGCAGTGGGCCCTGGCGGGGGAGCTCCTACGAGCAGTACTTC. Its protein product is CASSGPWRGSSYEQYF.

The chain couples TRBV13 to TRBJ2-3; tentatively, D is TRBD1 (6 bases). The CDR3 has 13 amino acids. The V end was cut by 1 base, the J end by 5 bases, with 7 bases between. Germline lookup yields CDR1 PRHDT and CDR2 FYEKMQ (reference sequence). Written as DNA, the CDR3 is TGTGCCAGCAGCTTAGAAGGGGGAGATACGCAGTATTTT. Translated, it gives CASSLEGGDTQYF.

The chain employs TRBV13 and TRBJ2-3, with D uncertain. This CDR3 spans 16 amino acids. V was cut by 2 bases and J by 2 bases, with 14 bases left in between. CDR1 is PRHDT and CDR2 is FYEKMQ in the germline V gene (reference sequence). CDR3 in amino acids: CASSLLGPTSTDTQYF. The CDR3 coding sequence is TGTGCCAGCAGCTTATTAGGCCCGACATCCACAGATACGCAGTATTTT.

This clone has only one observation. The genes are TRBV28 and TRBJ2-3, with 11 bases fitting TRBD2. The CDR3 loop spans 18 amino acids. Per germline, CDR1 MDHEN and CDR2 SYDVKM. Unmatched junction bases numbered 9, after V lost 2 bases and J lost 2 bases. The DNA of the CDR3 is TGTGCCAGCAGTTTAGGTGTCCTAGCGGGGGGTTTCACAGATACGCAGTATTTT. The encoded protein is CASSLGVLAGGFTDTQYF. Full variable domain (missing parts from reference TRBV28 and TRBJ2-3): DVKVTQSSRYLVKRTGEKVFLECVQDMDHENMFWYRQDPGLGLRLIYFSYDVKMKEKGDIPEGYSVSREKKERFSLILESASTNQTSMYLCASSLGVLAGGFTDTQYFGPGTRLTVL.

The chain recombines TRBV4-3 with TRBJ2-5, with D perhaps TRBD2 (5 bases). CDR1 is LGHNA and CDR2 is YSLEER in the germline V gene. V was pared by 0 bases and J by 5 bases, with 16 bases between. The CDR3 consists of 16 residues. The CDR3 DNA sequence: TGCGCCAGCAGCCAAGATTTATCGGGATACGCGGAGACCCAGTACTTC. It translates to CASSQDLSGYAETQYF.

In this sample, this clone turned up once. The V call is TRBV1, the J call TRBJ1-1; the table calls TRBD1, which could not be checked here. TRBV1 is labeled a pseudogene. This CDR3 has 17 amino acids. The CDR3 nucleotides are TGCACCAGCAGCCACGGAAACGGACAGGAGATGAACACTGAAGCTTTCTTT. This codes for CTSSHGNGQEMNTEAFF.

The chain employs TRBV7-2 and TRBJ2-1; D call uncertain. Germline V gene lookup returns CDR1 SGHTA and CDR2 FQGNSA. Trimming took off 6 bases at V and 6 bases at J, with 6 bases between the two ends. CDR3 length: 11 residues. CDR3 amino acids: CASRWGNEQFF. Here the CDR3 DNA reads TGTGCCAGCAGGTGGGGCAATGAGCAGTTCTTC.